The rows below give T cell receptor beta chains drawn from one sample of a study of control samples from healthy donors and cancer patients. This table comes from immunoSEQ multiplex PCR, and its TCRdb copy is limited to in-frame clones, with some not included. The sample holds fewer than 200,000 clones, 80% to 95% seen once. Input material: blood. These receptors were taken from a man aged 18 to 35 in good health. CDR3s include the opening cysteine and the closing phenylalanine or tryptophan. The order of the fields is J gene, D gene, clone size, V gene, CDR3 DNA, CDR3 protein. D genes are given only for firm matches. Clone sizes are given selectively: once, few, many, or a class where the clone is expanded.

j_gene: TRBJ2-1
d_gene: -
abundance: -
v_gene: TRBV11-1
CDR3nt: TGTGCCAGCACCCGGGATCGACTCTCCTACAATGAGCAGTTCTTC
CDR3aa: CASTRDRLSYNEQFF

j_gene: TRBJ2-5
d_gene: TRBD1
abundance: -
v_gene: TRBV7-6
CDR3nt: TGTGCCAGCAGCCAACAGGGGGCCGGGGAGACCCAGTACTTC
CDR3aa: CASSQQGAGETQYF

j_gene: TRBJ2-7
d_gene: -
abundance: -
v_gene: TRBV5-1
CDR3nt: TGCGCCAGCAGTACGGGACTTATCTCCTACGAGCAGTACTTC
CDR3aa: CASSTGLISYEQYF

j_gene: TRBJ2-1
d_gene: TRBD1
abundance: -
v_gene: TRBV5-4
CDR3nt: TGTGCCAGCAGCCCGAGTACTCGGGACAGCTACAATGAGCAGTTCTTC
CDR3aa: CASSPSTRDSYNEQFF

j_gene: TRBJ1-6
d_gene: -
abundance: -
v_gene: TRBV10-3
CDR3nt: TGTGCCATGCGTAGGGGTCGGGAAACACCCCTCCACTTT
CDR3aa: CAMRRGRETPLHF

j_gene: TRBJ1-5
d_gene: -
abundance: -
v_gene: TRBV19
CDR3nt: TGTGCCAGCCTGGTGGGGGGAATAAGCTATGACAATCAGCCCCAGCATTTT
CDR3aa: CASLVGGISYDNQPQHF

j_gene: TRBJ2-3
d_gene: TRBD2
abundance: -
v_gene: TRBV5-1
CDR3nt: TGCGCCAGCAGCTTCTCTAGCGGGGGGCCATACGCGAGCGCAGATACGCAGTATTTT
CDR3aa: CASSFSSGGPYASADTQYF

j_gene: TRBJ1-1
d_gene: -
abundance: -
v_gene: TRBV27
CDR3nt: TGTGCCAGCAGCCGCCTCATGAACACTGAAGCTTTCTTT
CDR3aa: CASSRLMNTEAFF

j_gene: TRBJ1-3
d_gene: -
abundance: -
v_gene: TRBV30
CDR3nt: TGTGCCTGGAGCGCCGACGGGGGCTCTGGAAACACCATATATTTT
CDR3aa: CAWSADGGSGNTIYF

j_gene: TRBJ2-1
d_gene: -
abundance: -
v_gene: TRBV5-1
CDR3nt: TGCGCCAGCAGCACGACGGGGAAAGATGAGCAGTTCTTC
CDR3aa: CASSTTGKDEQFF

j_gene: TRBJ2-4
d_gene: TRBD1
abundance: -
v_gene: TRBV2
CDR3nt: TGTGCCAGCAAGATGGGACAGATAAACATTCAGTACTTC
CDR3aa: CASKMGQINIQYF

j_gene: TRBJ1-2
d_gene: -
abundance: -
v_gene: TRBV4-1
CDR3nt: TGCGCCAGCAGCCAAGATCGCGGGCAGGACCTCTATGGCTACACCTTC
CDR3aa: CASSQDRGQDLYGYTF

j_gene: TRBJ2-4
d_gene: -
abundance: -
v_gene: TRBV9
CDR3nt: TGTGCCAGCAGCGTAGGAGGGGGAGGGGACATTCAGTACTTC
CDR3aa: CASSVGGGGDIQYF

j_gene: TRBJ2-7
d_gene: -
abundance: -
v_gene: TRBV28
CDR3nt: TGTGCCAGCAGTTTTCAGTGGGACGGCTCCTACGAGCAGTACTTC
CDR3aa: CASSFQWDGSYEQYF

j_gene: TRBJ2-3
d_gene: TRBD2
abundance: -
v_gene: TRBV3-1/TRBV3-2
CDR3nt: TGTGCCAGCAGCCAAACGGGACTAGCAACAGATACGCAGTATTTT
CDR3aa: CASSQTGLATDTQYF

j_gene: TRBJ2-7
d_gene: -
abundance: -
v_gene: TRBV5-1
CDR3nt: TGCGCCAGCAGCTTGGCCTTGTCTCGTTACTCCTACGAGCAGTACTTC
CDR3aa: CASSLALSRYSYEQYF

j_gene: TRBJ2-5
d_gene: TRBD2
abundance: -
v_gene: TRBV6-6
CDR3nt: TGTGCCAGCAGACACAGCGGGGGGAACGCCGGAGAGACCCAGTACTTC
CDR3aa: CASRHSGGNAGETQYF

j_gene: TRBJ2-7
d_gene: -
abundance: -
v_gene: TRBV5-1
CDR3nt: TGCGCCAGCAGCTTGGATCGGGGGAAGTTTGCCTACGAGCAGTACTTC
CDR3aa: CASSLDRGKFAYEQYF

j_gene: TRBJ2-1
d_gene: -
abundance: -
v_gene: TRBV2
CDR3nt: TGTGCCAGCCACCTGGGGCAGGGCAATGAGCAGTTCTTC
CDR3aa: CASHLGQGNEQFF

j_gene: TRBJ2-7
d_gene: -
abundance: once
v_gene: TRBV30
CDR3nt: TGTGCCTGGATGCGGTCACAGAGAGTTACCCACGAGCAGTACTTC
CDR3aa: CAWMRSQRVTHEQYF

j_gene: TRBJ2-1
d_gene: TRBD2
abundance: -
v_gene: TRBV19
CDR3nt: TGTGCCAGTAGTATAGCTCCCGGGACTAGCGGGGGTTACAATGAGCAGTTCTTC
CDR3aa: CASSIAPGTSGGYNEQFF

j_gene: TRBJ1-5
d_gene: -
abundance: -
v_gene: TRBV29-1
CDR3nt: TGCAGCGTTGTTGAGAATGGCAATCAGCCCCAGCATTTT
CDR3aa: CSVVENGNQPQHF

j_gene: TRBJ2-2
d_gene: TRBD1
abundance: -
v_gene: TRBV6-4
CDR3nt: TGTGCCAGCAGTCGGTGGGCTATCCGGGACAGGGGACTCACCGGGGAGCTGTTTTTT
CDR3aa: CASSRWAIRDRGLTGELFF

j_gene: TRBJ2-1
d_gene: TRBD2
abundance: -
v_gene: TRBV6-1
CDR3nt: TGTGCCAGCAGTGGGAGACCCGGGACTAGCGGTGACAATGAGCAGTTCTTC
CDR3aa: CASSGRPGTSGDNEQFF

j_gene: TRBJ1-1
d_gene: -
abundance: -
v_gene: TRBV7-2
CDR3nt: TGTGCCAGCAGCTTAAATCCTACTGAAGCTTTCTTT
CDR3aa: CASSLNPTEAFF

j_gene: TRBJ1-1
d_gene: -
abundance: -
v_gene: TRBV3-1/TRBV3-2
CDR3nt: TGTGCCAGCAGCCAAGAAGGTGCGGGCAGTCAAAAAGGCACTGAAGCTTTCTTT
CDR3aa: CASSQEGAGSQKGTEAFF

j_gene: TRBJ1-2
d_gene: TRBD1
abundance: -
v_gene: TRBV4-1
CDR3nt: TGCGCCAGCAGCCCCGTGGGGACAGGCGACTATGGCTACACCTTC
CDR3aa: CASSPVGTGDYGYTF

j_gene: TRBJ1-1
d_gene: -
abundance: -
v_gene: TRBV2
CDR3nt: TGTGCCAGCGACGATGGCGGTCTTATGAACACTGAAGCTTTCTTT
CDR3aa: CASDDGGLMNTEAFF

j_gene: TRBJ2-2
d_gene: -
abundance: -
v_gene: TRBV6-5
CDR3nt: TGTGCCAGCACCCGTAGTGGAGTGAACACCGGGGAGCTGTTTTTT
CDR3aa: CASTRSGVNTGELFF

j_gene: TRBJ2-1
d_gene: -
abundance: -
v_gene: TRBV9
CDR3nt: TGTGCCAGCAGCGCTAGTAGCACCCTCTACAATGAGCAGTTCTTC
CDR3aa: CASSASSTLYNEQFF

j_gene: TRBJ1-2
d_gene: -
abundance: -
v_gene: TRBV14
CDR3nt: TGTGCCAGCAGCCAAGATCCCCACTCGGCAGGCCTCTATGGCTACACCTTC
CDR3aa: CASSQDPHSAGLYGYTF

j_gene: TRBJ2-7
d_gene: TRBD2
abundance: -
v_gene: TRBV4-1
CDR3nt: TGCGCCAGCAGCCGGACTAGCGGGGGGACGTACGAGCAGTACTTC
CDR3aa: CASSRTSGGTYEQYF

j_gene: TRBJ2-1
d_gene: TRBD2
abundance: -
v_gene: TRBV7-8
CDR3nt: TGTGCCAGCAGCCCAAACCGGGCTAGCGGGGGGGCATTTAAAGGGGAGCAGTTCTTC
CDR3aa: CASSPNRASGGAFKGEQFF

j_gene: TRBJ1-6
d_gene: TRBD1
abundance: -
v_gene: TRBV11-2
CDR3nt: TGTGCCAGCAGCCGGGTTGGCAGGGGGGGATCACCCCTCCACTTT
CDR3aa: CASSRVGRGGSPLHF

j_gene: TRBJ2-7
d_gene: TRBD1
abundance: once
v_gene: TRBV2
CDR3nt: TGTGCCAGCTCACAGGGGGCGACGTACGAGCAGTACTTC
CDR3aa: CASSQGATYEQYF

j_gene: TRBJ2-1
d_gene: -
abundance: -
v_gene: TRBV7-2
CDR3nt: TGTGCCAGCAGTCGGGACGGTTCCTACAATGAGCAGTTCTTC
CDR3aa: CASSRDGSYNEQFF

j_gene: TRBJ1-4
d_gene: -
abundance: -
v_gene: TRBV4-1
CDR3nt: TGCGCCAGCAGCCCTCAAGGGGGGGCGGCTAATGAAAAACTGTTTTTT
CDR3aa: CASSPQGGAANEKLFF

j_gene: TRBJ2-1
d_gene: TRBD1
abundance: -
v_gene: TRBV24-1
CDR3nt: TGTGCCACCAGTGCAGGGGGCGAGTATGAGCAGTTCTTC
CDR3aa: CATSAGGEYEQFF

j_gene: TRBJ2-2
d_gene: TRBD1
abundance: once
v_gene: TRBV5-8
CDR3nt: TGTGCCAGCAGCTTGCAGGGGGCGACCGGGGAGCTGTTTTTT
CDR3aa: CASSLQGATGELFF

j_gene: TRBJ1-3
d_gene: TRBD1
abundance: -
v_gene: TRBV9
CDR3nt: TGTGCCAGCAGCGTAGAACAGGGGGCCTCTGGAAACACCATATATTTT
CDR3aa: CASSVEQGASGNTIYF

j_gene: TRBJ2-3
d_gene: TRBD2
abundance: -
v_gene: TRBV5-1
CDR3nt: TGCGCCAGCAGCTCAACCAGCGGGGGCATAGATACGCAGTATTTT
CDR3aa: CASSSTSGGIDTQYF

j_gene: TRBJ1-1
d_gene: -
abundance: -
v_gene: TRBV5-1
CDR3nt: TGCGCCAGCAGCTTGCAGAGTAACACTGAAGCTTTCTTT
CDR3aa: CASSLQSNTEAFF

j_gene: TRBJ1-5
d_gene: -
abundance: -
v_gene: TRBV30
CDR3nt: TGTGCCTGGAGTGTTGCTAGCAATCAGCCCCAGCATTTT
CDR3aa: CAWSVASNQPQHF

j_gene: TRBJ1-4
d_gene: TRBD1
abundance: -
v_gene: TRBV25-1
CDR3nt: TGTGCTAGCAGTTTACCGGGACAGGGAACGTCTAATGAAAAACTGTTTTTT
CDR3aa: CASSLPGQGTSNEKLFF

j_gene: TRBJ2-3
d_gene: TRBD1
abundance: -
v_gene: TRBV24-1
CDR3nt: TGTGCCACCAGTGACCCACCTAGACAGGGTAAGCCAGATACGCAGTATTTT
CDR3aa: CATSDPPRQGKPDTQYF

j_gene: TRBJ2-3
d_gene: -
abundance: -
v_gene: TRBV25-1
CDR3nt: TGTGCCAGCAGCCGACCGGGGAGCACAGATACGCAGTATTTT
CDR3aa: CASSRPGSTDTQYF

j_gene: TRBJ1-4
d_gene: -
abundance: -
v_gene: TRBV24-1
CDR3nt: TGTGCCACCAGTGCCAAAGGGGCAGGGTATGAAAAACTGTTTTTT
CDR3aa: CATSAKGAGYEKLFF

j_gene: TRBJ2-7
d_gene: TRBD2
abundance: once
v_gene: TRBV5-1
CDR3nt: TGCGCCAGCAGCCGGAGAGGAGGCGGGGGTTACGAGCAGTACTTC
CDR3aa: CASSRRGGGGYEQYF

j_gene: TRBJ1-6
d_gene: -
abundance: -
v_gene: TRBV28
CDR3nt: TGTGCCAGCTTCCGAGGGAATTCACCCCTCCACTTT
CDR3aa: CASFRGNSPLHF

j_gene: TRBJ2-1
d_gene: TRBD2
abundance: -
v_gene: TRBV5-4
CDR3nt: TGTGCCAGCAGCGCCCGGACTAGCGGCAATGAGCAGTTCTTC
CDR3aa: CASSARTSGNEQFF

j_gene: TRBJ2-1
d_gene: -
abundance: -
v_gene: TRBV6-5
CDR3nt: TGTGCCAGCAGACAGGATTCCTACAATGAGCAGTTCTTC
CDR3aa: CASRQDSYNEQFF

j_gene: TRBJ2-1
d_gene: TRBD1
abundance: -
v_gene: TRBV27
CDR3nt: TGTGCCAGCAGCGACAGGGGCAATGAGCAGTTCTTC
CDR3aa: CASSDRGNEQFF

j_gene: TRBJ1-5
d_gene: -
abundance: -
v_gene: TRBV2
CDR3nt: TGTGCCAGCACCTCAAGGGGTTTAGGCAATCAGCCCCAGCATTTT
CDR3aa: CASTSRGLGNQPQHF

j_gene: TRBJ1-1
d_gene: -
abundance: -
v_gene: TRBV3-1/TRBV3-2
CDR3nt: TGTGCCAGCAGCCAATGGGCTGCGGTAGGACGTTCTGAAGCTTTCTTT
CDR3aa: CASSQWAAVGRSEAFF

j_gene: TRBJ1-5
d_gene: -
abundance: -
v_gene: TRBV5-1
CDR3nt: TGCGCCAGCAGCCCCTCCCAGGGTATAAATCAGCCCCAGCATTTT
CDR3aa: CASSPSQGINQPQHF

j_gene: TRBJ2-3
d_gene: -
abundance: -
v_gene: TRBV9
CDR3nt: TGTGCCAGCAGCCCCTCCCGGAGGGCTAGCACCACTAGCACAGATACGCAGTATTTT
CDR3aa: CASSPSRRASTTSTDTQYF